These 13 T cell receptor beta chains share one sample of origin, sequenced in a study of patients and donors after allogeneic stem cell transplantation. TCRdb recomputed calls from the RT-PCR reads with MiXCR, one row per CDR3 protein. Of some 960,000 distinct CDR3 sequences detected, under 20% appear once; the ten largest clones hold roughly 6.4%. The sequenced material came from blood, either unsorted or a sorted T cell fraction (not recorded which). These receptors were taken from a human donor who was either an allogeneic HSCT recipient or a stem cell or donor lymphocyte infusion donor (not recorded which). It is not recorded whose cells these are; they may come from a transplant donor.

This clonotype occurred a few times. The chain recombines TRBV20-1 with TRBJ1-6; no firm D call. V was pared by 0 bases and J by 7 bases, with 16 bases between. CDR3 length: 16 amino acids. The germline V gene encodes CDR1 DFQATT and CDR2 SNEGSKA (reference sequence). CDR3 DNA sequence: TGCAGTGCTAGAGATGCCGCCGGGGTGGCCAATTCACCCCTCCACTTT. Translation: CSARDAAGVANSPLHF.

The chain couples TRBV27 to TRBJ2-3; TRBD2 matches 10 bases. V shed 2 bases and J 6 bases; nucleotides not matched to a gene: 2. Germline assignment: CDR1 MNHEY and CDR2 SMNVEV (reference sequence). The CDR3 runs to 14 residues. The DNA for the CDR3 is TGTGCCAGCAGTTTAGGTAGCGGGGGGGATACGCAGTATTTT. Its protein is CASSLGSGGDTQYF.

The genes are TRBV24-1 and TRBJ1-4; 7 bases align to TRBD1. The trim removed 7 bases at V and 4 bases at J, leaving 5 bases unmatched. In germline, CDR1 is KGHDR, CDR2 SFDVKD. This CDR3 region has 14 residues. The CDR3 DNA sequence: TGTGCCACCAGGTCGGGACAGATTAATGAAAAACTGTTTTTT. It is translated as CATRSGQINEKLFF.

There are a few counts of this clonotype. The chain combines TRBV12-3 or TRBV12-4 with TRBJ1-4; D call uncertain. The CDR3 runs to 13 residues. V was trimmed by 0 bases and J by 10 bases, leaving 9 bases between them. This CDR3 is CASSLATPGKLFF. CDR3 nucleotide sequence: TGTGCCAGCAGTTTAGCGACCCCCGGAAAACTGTTTTTT.

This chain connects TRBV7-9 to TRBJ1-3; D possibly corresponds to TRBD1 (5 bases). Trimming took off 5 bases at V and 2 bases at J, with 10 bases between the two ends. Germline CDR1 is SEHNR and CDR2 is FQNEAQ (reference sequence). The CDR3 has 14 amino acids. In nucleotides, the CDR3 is TGTGCCAGCAGCCGGGACGGAACTGGAAACACCATATATTTT. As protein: CASSRDGTGNTIYF.

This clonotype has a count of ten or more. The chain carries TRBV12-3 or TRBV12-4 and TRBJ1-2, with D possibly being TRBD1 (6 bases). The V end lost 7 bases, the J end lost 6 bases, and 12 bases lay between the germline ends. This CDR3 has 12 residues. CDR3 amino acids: CASTKRGNGYTF. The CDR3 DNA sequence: TGTGCCAGCACCAAGAGGGGGAATGGCTACACCTTC.

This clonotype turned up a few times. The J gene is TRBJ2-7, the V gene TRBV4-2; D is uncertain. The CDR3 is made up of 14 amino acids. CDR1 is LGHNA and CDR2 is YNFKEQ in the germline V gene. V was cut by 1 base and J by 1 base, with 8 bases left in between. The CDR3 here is CASSQVKTSYEQYF. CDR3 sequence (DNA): TGTGCCAGCAGCCAAGTTAAGACTTCCTACGAGCAGTACTTC.

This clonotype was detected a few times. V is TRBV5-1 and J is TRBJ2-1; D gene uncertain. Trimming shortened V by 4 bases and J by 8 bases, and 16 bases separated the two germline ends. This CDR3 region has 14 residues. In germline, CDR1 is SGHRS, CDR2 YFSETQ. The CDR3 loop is CASSIPSPSHEQFF. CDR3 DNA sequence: TGCGCCAGCAGCATTCCTTCCCCGTCCCATGAGCAGTTCTTC.

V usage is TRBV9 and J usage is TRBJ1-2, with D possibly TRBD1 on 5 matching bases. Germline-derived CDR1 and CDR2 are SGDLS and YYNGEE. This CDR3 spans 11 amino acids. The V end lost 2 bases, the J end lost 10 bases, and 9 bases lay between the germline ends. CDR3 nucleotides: TGTGCCAGCAGCGTGGGGGAGGACTACACCTTC. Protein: CASSVGEDYTF.

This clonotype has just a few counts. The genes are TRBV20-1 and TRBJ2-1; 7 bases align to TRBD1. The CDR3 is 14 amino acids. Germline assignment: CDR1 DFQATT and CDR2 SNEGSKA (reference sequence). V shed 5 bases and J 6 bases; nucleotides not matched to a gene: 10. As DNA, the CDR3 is TGCAGTGCTTCCGGGACAGCGAGAGTCAATGAGCAGTTCTTC. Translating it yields CSASGTARVNEQFF.

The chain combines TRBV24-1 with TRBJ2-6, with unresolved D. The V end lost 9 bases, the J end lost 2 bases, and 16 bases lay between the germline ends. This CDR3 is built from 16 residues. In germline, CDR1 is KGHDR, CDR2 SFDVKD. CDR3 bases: TGTGCCACCGGCTCAGACTCCTTAACTGGGGCCAACGTCCTGACTTTC. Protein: CATGSDSLTGANVLTF.

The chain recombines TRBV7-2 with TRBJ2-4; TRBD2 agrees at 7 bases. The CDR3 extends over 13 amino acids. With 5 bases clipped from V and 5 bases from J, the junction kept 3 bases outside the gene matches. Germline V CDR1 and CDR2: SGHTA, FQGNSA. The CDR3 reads CASSQGLQNIQYF. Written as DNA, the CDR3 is TGTGCCAGCAGCCAGGGACTACAAAACATTCAGTACTTC.

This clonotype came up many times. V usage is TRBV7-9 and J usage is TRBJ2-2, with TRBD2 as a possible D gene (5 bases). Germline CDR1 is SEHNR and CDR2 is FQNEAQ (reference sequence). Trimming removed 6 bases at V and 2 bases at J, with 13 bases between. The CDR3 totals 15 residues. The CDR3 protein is CASRQAVPNTGELFF. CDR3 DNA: TGTGCCAGCAGACAAGCGGTCCCAAACACCGGGGAGCTGTTTTTT.